The 8 T cell receptor beta chains below all came from one sample that was sequenced in a study of T cell repertoires in cytomegalovirus infection. The antigens of these receptors remain unknown. One entry per CDR3 protein, called by TCRdb with MiXCR from the reads. The sample carries 650,000 to 900,000 distinct CDR3 sequences, 30% to 35% recorded once. The sequencing here drew on cultured CD8+ T cells from PBMCs, taken from culture after CMV antigen stimulation. The receptors shown here come from a human donor in good health (CMV status not recorded). Some clones in this sample may be carry-over from other donors' samples.

The V and J genes are TRBV12-3 or TRBV12-4 and TRBJ2-5; 13 bases agree with TRBD2. This CDR3 spans 14 amino acids. The ends lost 6 bases at V and 4 bases at J; junction bases unmatched: 2. DNA for the CDR3: TGTGCCAGCAGGAGACTAGCGGGGGGAGAGACCCAGTACTTC. It is translated as CASRRLAGGETQYF.

A remark on this clonotype: Just one base apart from a much larger clone, this may be a read error. This chain connects TRBV7-2 to TRBJ2-3; D not resolved. The CDR3 sequence is 11 residues long. Germline V CDR1 and CDR2: SGHTA, FQGNSA. CDR3: CANSPQNTQYF. The CDR3, as DNA: TGTGCCAACAGCCCACAGAATACGCAGTATTTT.

This clonotype has only a few counts. CDR3 in amino acids: CASSPTLGEVTEAFF. Written as DNA, the CDR3 is TGTGCCAGCAGTCCCACACTCGGGGAAGTAACTGAAGCTTTCTTT. The rearrangement uses TRBV12-3 or TRBV12-4 and TRBJ1-1; D is unclear. Trimming stripped 5 bases from V and 5 bases from J, with 18 bases between. This CDR3 has 15 residues.

This clonotype showed up just a few times. This chain uses TRBV6-1 with TRBJ2-2; no firm D call. Germline CDR1 MNHNS, CDR2 SASEGT. There are 13 residues in the CDR3. Between the trimmed V and J ends, which lost 8 bases and 4 bases, there was a span of 11 bases. CDR3: CASLLAGTGELFF. CDR3 bases: TGTGCCAGCCTCCTGGCTGGCACCGGGGAGCTGTTTTTT.

The V call is TRBV23-1, the J call TRBJ2-2, with D hard to call. TRBV23-1 is an open reading frame, and its role is uncertain. This CDR3 has 16 amino acids. Between the trimmed V and J ends, which lost 1 base and 0 bases, there was a span of 9 bases. CDR3 loop: CASSQLASANTGELFF. CDR3 sequence (DNA): TGCGCCAGCAGTCAATTGGCGAGCGCGAACACCGGGGAGCTGTTTTTT.

The chain couples TRBV29-1 to TRBJ2-2; a weak D match, TRBD2 (6 bases). Germline CDR1 is SQVTM and CDR2 is ANQGSEA. Trimming removed 6 bases at V and 4 bases at J, with 12 bases between. The CDR3 has 13 amino acids. CDR3 protein: CSVPVGSTGELFF. CDR3 in DNA: TGCAGCGTCCCCGTCGGGAGCACCGGGGAGCTGTTTTTT.

The chain combines TRBV5-1 with TRBJ2-5; D remains unclear. This CDR3 is 17 amino acids long. The V gene's germline CDR1 is SGHRS and CDR2 YFSETQ. The V end lost 0 bases, the J end lost 0 bases, and 15 bases lay between the germline ends. The CDR3 DNA reads as TGCGCCAGCAGCTTGGAGCCCCCTGGGTCGTACCAAGAGACCCAGTACTTC. Its translation is CASSLEPPGSYQETQYF.

Many counts were recorded for this clonotype. The chain joins TRBV12-5 to TRBJ2-5, with 8 bases identical to TRBD2. Germline V gene data show CDR1 as LGHNT and CDR2 as FRNRAP. CDR3 size: 19 residues. Trimming took 0 bases from V and 4 from J; bases not matched to a gene: 16. The CDR3 sequence: CASGLVSPPRGGRGETQYF. CDR3 in DNA: TGTGCTAGTGGTTTGGTGTCGCCCCCCCGGGGGGGGAGGGGAGAGACCCAGTACTTC. Full variable domain (outside the CDR3, taken from reference TRBV12-5 and TRBJ2-5): DARVTQTPRHKVTEMGQEVTMRCQPILGHNTVFWYRQTMMQGLELLAYFRNRAPLDDSGMPKDRFSAEMPDATLATLKIQPSEPRDSAVYFCASGLVSPPRGGRGETQYFGPGTRLLVL.